Listed below are T cell receptor beta chains from one sample, sequenced in a study of blood T cell repertoires in COVID-19. Data came from immunoSEQ multiplex PCR; TCRdb stores just in-frame clones and leaves some out. Of more than 300,000 clones in the sample, roughly nine tenths were seen once. The specimen was peripheral blood. These receptors all come from a young woman with COVID-19, enrolled during active disease. CDR3s include the opening cysteine and the closing phenylalanine or tryptophan. Fields, in order: D gene, CDR3 length, J gene, V gene, clone size, CDR3 protein, CDR3 DNA. D genes are given only for firm matches. Rows may omit the clone size; those that give it use once, few, many or a size class.

NA | 16 | TRBJ1-1 | TRBV7-2 | NA | CASSSDSTGVNTEAFF | TGTGCCAGCAGCTCGGATTCCACAGGCGTGAACACTGAAGCTTTCTTT
NA | 13 | TRBJ1-4 | TRBV5-1 | NA | CASSLPGIEKLFF | TGCGCCAGCAGCTTGCCAGGGATTGAAAAACTGTTTTTT
NA | 15 | TRBJ2-3 | TRBV4-2 | once | CASSQDLGGADTQYF | TGTGCCAGCAGCCAAGATCTGGGAGGCGCAGATACGCAGTATTTT
NA | 16 | TRBJ2-2 | TRBV2 | NA | CASRDIGRAKTGELFF | TGTGCCAGCAGAGACATCGGCAGGGCAAAAACCGGGGAGCTGTTTTTT
TRBD1 | 13 | TRBJ1-2 | TRBV2 | few | CASSQDREIGYTF | TGTGCCAGCAGTCAAGACAGGGAGATTGGCTACACCTTC
NA | 14 | TRBJ1-5 | TRBV2 | NA | CASSAQGGNQPQHF | TGTGCCAGCAGCGCACAGGGTGGCAATCAGCCCCAGCATTTT
TRBD1 | 13 | TRBJ2-3 | TRBV19 | NA | CASSQGAPDTQYF | TGTGCCAGTAGCCAGGGGGCCCCAGATACGCAGTATTTT
NA | 12 | TRBJ1-2 | TRBV19 | NA | CASIGDSYGYTF | TGTGCCAGTATCGGAGACAGCTATGGCTACACCTTC
NA | 14 | TRBJ1-1 | TRBV25-1 | NA | CASSEAGPRAEAFF | TGTGCCAGCAGTGAAGCTGGCCCCAGGGCTGAAGCTTTCTTT
NA | 13 | TRBJ1-4 | TRBV10-3 | NA | CAISAVGGEKLFF | TGTGCCATCAGTGCCGTCGGCGGTGAAAAACTGTTTTTT
NA | 20 | TRBJ1-5 | TRBV21-1 | NA | CASSNPSGTGSDNGNQPQHF | TGTGCCAGCAGCAATCCCTCCGGGACAGGGTCCGATAATGGCAATCAGCCCCAGCATTTT
NA | 13 | TRBJ1-6 | TRBV12-3/TRBV12-4 | NA | CASKGYRNSPLHF | TGTGCCAGCAAAGGGTACAGGAATTCACCCCTCCACTTT
NA | 13 | TRBJ1-4 | TRBV18 | NA | CASSLLETQKLFF | TGTGCCAGCTCACTTCTAGAGACCCAGAAACTGTTTTTT
TRBD1 | 16 | TRBJ1-2 | TRBV2 | NA | CASSERQGSINYGYTF | TGTGCCAGCAGTGAAAGACAGGGCTCTATCAACTATGGCTACACCTTC
NA | 13 | TRBJ2-2 | TRBV10-1 | NA | CASSVGDTGELFF | TGCGCCAGCAGTGTAGGGGACACCGGGGAGCTGTTTTTT
TRBD1 | 16 | TRBJ1-2 | TRBV3-1/TRBV3-2 | NA | CASSHRDRGFNYGYTF | TGTGCCAGCAGCCACCGGGACAGGGGATTCAACTATGGCTACACCTTC
TRBD2 | 22 | TRBJ2-3 | TRBV15 | NA | CATSRLTGDVSGGAPRGDTQYF | TGTGCCACCAGCAGACTGACAGGGGATGTTAGCGGGGGGGCCCCCCGGGGCGATACGCAGTATTTT
NA | 20 | TRBJ1-2 | TRBV21-1 | NA | CASSKATSRRQGALDYGYTF | TGTGCCAGCAGCAAAGCAACCTCGAGGAGACAGGGGGCTTTGGACTATGGCTACACCTTC
NA | 15 | TRBJ2-5 | TRBV18 | NA | CASSPGQGNAETQYF | TGTGCCAGCTCACCCGGTCAGGGTAACGCAGAGACCCAGTACTTC
NA | 14 | TRBJ1-5 | TRBV4-1 | NA | CASSLGQPNQPQHF | TGCGCCAGCAGTCTAGGACAGCCCAATCAGCCCCAGCATTTT
TRBD2 | 16 | TRBJ2-1 | TRBV3-1/TRBV3-2 | once | CASSPRERGPHNEQFF | TGTGCCAGCAGCCCGAGGGAGCGGGGGCCCCACAATGAGCAGTTCTTC
NA | 15 | TRBJ1-2 | TRBV19 | NA | CASSTRQALTYGYTF | TGTGCCAGTAGTACCCGACAAGCTTTAACCTATGGCTACACCTTC
TRBD1 | 16 | TRBJ1-2 | TRBV7-9 | NA | CASSVWDRPSNYGYTF | TGTGCCAGCAGCGTATGGGACAGGCCGTCTAACTATGGCTACACCTTC
TRBD2 | 16 | TRBJ2-1 | TRBV9 | NA | CASSVSGTSGFNEQFF | TGTGCCAGCAGCGTTTCCGGGACTAGCGGGTTCAATGAGCAGTTCTTC
NA | 13 | TRBJ2-3 | TRBV6-2/TRBV6-3 | NA | CASSFARGDTQYF | TGTGCCAGCAGTTTCGCCCGGGGAGATACGCAGTATTTT